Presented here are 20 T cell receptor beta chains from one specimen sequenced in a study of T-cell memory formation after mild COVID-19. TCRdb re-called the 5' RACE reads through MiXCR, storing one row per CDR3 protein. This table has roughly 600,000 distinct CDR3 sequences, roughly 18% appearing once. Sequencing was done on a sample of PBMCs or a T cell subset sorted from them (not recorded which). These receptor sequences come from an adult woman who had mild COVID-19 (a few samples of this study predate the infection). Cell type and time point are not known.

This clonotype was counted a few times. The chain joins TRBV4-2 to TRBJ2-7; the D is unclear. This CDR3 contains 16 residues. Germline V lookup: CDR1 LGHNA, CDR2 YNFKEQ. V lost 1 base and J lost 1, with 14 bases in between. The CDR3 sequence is CASSQAAQPRSYEQYF. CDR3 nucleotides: TGTGCCAGCAGCCAAGCCGCCCAACCGAGGTCCTACGAGCAGTACTTC.

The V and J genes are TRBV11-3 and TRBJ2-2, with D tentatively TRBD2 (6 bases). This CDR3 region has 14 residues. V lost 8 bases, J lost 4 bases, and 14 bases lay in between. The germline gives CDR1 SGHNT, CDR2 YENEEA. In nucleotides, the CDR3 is TGTGCCAGCGGCGGGACGCACGCCACCGGGGAGCTGTTTTTT. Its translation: CASGGTHATGELFF. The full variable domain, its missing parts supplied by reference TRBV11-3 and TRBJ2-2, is EAGVVQSPRYKIIEKKQPVAFWCNPISGHNTLYWYLQNLGQGPELLIRYENEEAVDDSQLPKDRFSAERLKGVDSTLKIQPAELGDSAVYLCASGGTHATGELFFGEGSRLTVL.

As DNA, the CDR3 is TGTGCCACCAGTGATTTGCGAGGAAACACCAGGGGCAATGAGCAGTTCTTC. Its protein product is CATSDLRGNTRGNEQFF. The genes are TRBV24-1 and TRBJ2-1, with a tentative D call TRBD1 (6 bases). V gave up 0 bases and J gave up 6 bases, with 17 bases separating them. CDR1 and CDR2 (germline): KGHDR, SFDVKD. The CDR3 sequence is 17 residues long.

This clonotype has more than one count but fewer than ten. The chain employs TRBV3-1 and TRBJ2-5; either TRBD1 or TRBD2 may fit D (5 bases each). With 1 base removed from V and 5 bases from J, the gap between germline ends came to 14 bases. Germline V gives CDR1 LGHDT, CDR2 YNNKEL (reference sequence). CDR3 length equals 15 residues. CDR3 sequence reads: CASSQVLGAVETQYF. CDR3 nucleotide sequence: TGTGCCAGCAGCCAAGTTCTCGGGGCGGTGGAGACCCAGTACTTC.

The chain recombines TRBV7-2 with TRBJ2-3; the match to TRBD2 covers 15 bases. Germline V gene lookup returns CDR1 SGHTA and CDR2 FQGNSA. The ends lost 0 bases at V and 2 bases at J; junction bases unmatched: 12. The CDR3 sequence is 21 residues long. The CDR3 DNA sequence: TGTGCCAGCAGCTTAGCGCGGGTAACGGGACTAGCGGGAGGCCACACAGATACGCAGTATTTT. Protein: CASSLARVTGLAGGHTDTQYF.

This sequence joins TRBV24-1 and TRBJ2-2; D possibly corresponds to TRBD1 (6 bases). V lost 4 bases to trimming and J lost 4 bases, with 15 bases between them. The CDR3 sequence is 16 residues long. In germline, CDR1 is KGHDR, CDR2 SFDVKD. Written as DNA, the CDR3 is TGTGCCACCAGTGACCCGGCGAGACAGGTCACCGGGGAGCTGTTTTTT. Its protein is CATSDPARQVTGELFF.

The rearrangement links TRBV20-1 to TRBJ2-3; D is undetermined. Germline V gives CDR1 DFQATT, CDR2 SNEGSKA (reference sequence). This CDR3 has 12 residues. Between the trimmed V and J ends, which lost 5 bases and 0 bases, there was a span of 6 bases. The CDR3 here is CSARSSTDTQYF. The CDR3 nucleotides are TGCAGTGCTCGAAGCAGCACAGATACGCAGTATTTT.

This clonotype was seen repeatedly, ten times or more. The CDR3: CASSSGAGELFF. The DNA of the CDR3 is TGTGCCAGCAGCTCCGGAGCCGGGGAGCTGTTTTTT. V gene TRBV7-3 combines with J gene TRBJ2-2; D gene ambiguous. V was shortened by 4 bases and J by 6 bases, with 6 bases between the two germline ends. This CDR3 comprises 12 residues. Germline values: CDR1 SGHTA, CDR2 FQGTGA.

CDR3 bases: TGTGCCAGCAGTGAATCTAGCGGGAGCTCCTACGAGCAGTACTTC. Protein: CASSESSGSSYEQYF. The chain is built from TRBV6-1 and TRBJ2-7, with 10 bases lining up with TRBD2. CDR1 and CDR2 (germline): MNHNS, SASEGT. This CDR3 has 15 residues. V shed 2 bases and J 0 bases; nucleotides not matched to a gene: 1.

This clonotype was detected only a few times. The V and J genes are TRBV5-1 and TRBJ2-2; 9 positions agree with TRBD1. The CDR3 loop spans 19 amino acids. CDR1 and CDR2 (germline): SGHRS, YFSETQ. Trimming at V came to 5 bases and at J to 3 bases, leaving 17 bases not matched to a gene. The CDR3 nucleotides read TGCGCCAGCAGTAGCCTACAGGGGGCCAAGCGGTCGGACACCGGGGAGCTGTTTTTT. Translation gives CASSSLQGAKRSDTGELFF.

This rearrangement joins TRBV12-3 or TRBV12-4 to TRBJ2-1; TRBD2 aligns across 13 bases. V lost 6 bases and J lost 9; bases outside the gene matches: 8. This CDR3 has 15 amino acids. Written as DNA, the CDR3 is TGTGCCAGCAGCCCCGGGACTAGCGGGGCAGGTGAGCAGTTCTTC. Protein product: CASSPGTSGAGEQFF.

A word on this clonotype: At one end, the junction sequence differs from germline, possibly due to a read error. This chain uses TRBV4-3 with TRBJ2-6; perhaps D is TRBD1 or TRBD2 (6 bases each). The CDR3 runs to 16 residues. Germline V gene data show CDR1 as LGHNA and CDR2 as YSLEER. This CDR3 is CASSQDWGAGANFLTF. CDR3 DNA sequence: TGCGCCAGCAGCCAAGATTGGGGGGCAGGGGCCAACTTCCTGACTTTC.

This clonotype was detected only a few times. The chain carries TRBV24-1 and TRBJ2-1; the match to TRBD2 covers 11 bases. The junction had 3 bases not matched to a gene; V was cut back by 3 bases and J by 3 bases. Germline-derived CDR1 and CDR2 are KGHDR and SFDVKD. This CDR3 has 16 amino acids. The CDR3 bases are TGTGCCACCAGTGATGCTAGCGGGGGGTTCTACAATGAGCAGTTCTTC. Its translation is CATSDASGGFYNEQFF.

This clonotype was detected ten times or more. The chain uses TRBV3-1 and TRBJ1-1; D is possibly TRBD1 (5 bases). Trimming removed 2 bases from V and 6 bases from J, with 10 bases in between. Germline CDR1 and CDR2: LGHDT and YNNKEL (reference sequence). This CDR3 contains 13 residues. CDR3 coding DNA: TGTGCCAGCAGCCAAAGCAGGGTGTCTGAAGCTTTCTTT. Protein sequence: CASSQSRVSEAFF.

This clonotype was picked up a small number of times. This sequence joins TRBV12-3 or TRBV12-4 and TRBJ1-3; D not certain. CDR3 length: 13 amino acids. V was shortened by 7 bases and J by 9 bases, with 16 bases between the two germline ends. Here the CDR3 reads CASMETFLSTIYF. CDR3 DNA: TGTGCCAGCATGGAGACATTCTTGAGCACCATATATTTT.

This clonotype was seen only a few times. CDR3 residues: CASSGRLGNEQFF. The CDR3 DNA reads TGTGCCAGCAGCGGGAGGTTGGGTAATGAGCAGTTCTTC. The V and J genes are TRBV6-6 and TRBJ2-1, with 7 nucleotides matching TRBD2. Per the germline V gene, CDR1 is MNHNY and CDR2 is SVGAGI (reference sequence). The CDR3 consists of 13 residues. V was pared by 6 bases and J by 7 bases, with 6 bases of the junction left unmatched.

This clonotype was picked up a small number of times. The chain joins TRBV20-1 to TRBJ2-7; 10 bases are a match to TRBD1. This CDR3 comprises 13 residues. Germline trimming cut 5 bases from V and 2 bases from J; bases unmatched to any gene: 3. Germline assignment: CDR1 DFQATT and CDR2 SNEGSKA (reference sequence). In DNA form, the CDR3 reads TGCAGTGCTTGGGACAGGGGCACCTACGAGCAGTACTTC. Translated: CSAWDRGTYEQYF.

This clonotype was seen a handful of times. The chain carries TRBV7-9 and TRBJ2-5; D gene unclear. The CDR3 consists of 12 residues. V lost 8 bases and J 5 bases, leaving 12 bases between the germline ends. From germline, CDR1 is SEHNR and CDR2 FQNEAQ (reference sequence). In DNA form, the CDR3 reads TGTGCCAGCTTCTCGCCGGTGGAGACCCAGTACTTC. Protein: CASFSPVETQYF.

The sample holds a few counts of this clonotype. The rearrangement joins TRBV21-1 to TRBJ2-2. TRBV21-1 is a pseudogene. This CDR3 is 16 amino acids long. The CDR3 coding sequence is TGTGCCAGCACCAAAGGGGTGGTACCGAACACCGGGGAGCTGTTTTTT. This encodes CASTKGVVPNTGELFF.

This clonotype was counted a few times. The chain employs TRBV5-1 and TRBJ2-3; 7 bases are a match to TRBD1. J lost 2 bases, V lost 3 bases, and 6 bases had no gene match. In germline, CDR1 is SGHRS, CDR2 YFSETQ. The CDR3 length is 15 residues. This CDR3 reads CASSSWDSYTDTQYF. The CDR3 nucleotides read TGCGCCAGCAGCTCCTGGGACAGCTACACAGATACGCAGTATTTT.